The present entry profiles one T cell receptor (beta chain) with its context. Its specific antigen is unknown. No base qualities exist here, and no much larger clone lies one base off it. This record belongs to a study of PD-L1 blockade in urothelial cancer (dated by TCRdb to 2016 to 2017). About the investigation overall: Every patient began therapy around 2014 and was given atezolizumab 1,200 mg intravenously every 3 weeks. Twenty-five of 29 patients were identified as males with urothelial cancer of bladder origin, and a prior smoking history was reported by 18 of 29 patients. Patients had an ECOG performance status of 0 or 1 and had received between 0 and 3 prior chemotherapy regimens. Blood samples were analyzed 3 weeks after the start of treatment (second dose) and 6 weeks after the start of treatment. Blood samples yielded a median of about 150,000 T cells and more than 80,000 unique TCRs, with median clonality 0.080. Somatic, immune and clinical correlates of response to PD-L1 blockade with atezolizumab in urothelial cancer were the focus of an exploratory multi-omic analysis. TCR sequencing covered pretreatment tumor samples and matched, serially collected peripheral blood taken before and after atezolizumab treatment. Durable clinical benefit was defined as progression-free survival longer than 6 months, and TCR features were also tested against progression-free and overall survival. In the same patients, pretreatment tumors underwent whole exome sequencing and RNA sequencing in addition to TCR sequencing. Several patients reached durable clinical benefit, while about 19 patients did not. Some 29 patients had pretreatment blood TCR-seq, about 25 had at least one posttreatment blood collection, and about 25 had tumor TCR-seq.

Sample time point, as interpreted from the label and publication: peripheral blood 6 weeks after treatment start. The cohort comprised roughly 30 patients with locally advanced or metastatic urothelial carcinoma treated at Memorial Sloan Kettering on a trial protocol. Peripheral blood mononuclear cells were collected pretreatment and during treatment, at between 1 and 8 total time points per patient. The Qiagen DNeasy Blood extraction kit was used to purify genomic DNA from total PBMCs and tumor samples. Collected pretreatment and during treatment, PBMCs were isolated and stored as previously described. Summary of the overall study and its limitations: Small sample size (n of about 30) and many exploratory analyses mean the results are intended to be hypothesis-generating. Improved progression-free and overall survival was associated with having pretreatment peripheral blood TCR clonality below the median. Patients with durable benefit showed greater expansion of tumor-associated TCR clones in peripheral blood 3 weeks after starting treatment (n ≈ 20, p = 0.022).

Synthetic TCR analog templates were spiked into each PCR so that absolute template abundance could be estimated from read counts. Using the immunoSEQ assay, TCRbeta CDR3 regions were amplified from genomic DNA with bias-controlled V and J gene primers. Sequencing of rearranged TCRbeta segments was performed at approximately 20X coverage. Turning to the authors' computational methods: Clustering was used to correct sequencing errors, and CDR3s were annotated against IMGT to assign V, D and J genes. Downstream analyses used only productive TCRbeta rearrangements, leaving out any out-of-frame or stop-codon sequences. Clonality was calculated as one minus the Shannon entropy normalized by the log of the number of unique productive sequences. Clones differing between time points or between blood and tumor were identified using Fisher's exact test with Benjamini-Hochberg correction, with an adjusted p below 0.01 applied as the threshold. TCRdb carries this immuneACCESS record with in-frame sequences only. Its versions omit some clonotypes, under half of them owing to an unresolved V gene in the studies checked, with the rest unexplained. D and trimming come from the DNA, and the V and J calls and clone size come from that table. A total of about 120,000 clones appear in this sample, roughly 90% of them only once. The ten largest clones take up 3% to 4.5% of the sample.

After removal of 3 bases from V and 3 bases from J, the junction retains 5 bases not matched to a gene. The CDR3 holds 15 amino acids from the cysteine to the phenylalanine. The entry retains the CDR3 DNA only, 45 bases that are in frame from base 1. In the germline V gene, CDR1 corresponds to SGHDT and CDR2 to YYEEEE. The chain links TRBV5-6 with TRBJ2-3; 9 of the junction bases match TRBD2. Sequencing was performed on PBMCs, taken around atezolizumab (anti-PD-L1) treatment. The origin of this receptor is a man in his sixties with urothelial cancer. In nucleotide form, the sequence is TGTGCCAGCAGCTACGCGGGAGGGCCAACAGATACGCAGTATTTT. Its translation reads: CASSYAGGPTDTQYF.